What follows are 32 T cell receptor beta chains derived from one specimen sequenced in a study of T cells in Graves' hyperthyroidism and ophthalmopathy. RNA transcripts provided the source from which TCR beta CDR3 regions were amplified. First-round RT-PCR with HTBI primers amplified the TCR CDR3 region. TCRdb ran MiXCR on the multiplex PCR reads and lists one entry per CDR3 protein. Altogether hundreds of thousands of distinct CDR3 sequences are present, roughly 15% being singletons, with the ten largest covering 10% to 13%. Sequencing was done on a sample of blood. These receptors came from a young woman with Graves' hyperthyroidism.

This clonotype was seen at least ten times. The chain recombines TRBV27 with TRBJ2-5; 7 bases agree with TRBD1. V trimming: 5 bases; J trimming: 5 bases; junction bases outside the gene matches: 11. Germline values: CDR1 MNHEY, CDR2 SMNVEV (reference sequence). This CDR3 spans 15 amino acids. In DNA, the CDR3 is TGTGCCAGCAGTCTCACCGGGACAGAGAGGGAGACCCAGTACTTC. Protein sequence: CASSLTGTERETQYF.

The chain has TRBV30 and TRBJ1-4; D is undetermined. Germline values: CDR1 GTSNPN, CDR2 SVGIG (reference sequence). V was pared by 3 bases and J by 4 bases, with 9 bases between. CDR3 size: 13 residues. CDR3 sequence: CAWSGPSNEKLFF. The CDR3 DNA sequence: TGTGCCTGGAGCGGACCGAGTAATGAAAAACTGTTTTTT.

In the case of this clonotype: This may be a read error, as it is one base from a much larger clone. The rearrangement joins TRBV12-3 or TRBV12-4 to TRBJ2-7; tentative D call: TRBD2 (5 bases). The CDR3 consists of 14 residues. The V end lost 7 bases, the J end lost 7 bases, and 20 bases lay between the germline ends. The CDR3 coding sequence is TGTGCCAGCACCATCTCTGGAGGTAGCAATGAGCAGTACTTC. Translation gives CASTISGGSNEQYF.

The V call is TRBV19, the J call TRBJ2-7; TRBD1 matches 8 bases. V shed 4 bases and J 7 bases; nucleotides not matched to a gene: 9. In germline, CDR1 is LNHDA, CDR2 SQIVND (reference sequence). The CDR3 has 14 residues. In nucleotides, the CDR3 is TGTGCCAGTAGTACCCGGGACAGGTCCTCAGAGCAGTACTTC. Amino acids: CASSTRDRSSEQYF. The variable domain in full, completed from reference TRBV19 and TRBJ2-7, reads DGGITQSPKYLFRKEGQNVTLSCEQNLNHDAMYWYRQDPGQGLRLIYYSQIVNDFQKGDIAEGYSVSREKKESFPLTVTSAQKNPTAFYLCASSTRDRSSEQYFGPGTRLTVT.

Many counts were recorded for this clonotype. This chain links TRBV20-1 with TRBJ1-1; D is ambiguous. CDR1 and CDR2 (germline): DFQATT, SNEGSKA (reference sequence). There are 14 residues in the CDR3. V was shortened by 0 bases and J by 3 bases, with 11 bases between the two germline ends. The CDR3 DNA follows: TGCAGTGCTAGAGATCCCCAGCGGGACACTGAAGCTTTCTTT. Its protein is CSARDPQRDTEAFF.

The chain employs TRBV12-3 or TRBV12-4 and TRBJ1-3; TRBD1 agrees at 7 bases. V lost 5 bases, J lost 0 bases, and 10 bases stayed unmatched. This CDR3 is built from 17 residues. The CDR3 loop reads CASSINRGRSSGNTIYF. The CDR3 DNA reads TGTGCCAGCAGTATAAACAGGGGAAGGTCCTCTGGAAACACCATATATTTT.

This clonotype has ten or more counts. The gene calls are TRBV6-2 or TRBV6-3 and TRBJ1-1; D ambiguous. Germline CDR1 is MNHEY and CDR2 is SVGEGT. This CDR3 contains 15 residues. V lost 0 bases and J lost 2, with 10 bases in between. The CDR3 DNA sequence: TGTGCCAGCAGTTACTCGAAACAGATTAACACTGAAGCTTTCTTT. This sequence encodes CASSYSKQINTEAFF.

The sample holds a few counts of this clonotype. The CDR3 DNA is TGTGCCAGCAGCGTTGGGACGCGGGAGGATGCGAACACCGGGGAGCTGTTTTTT. It translates to CASSVGTREDANTGELFF. The chain links TRBV9 to TRBJ2-2; TRBD2 matches at 8 bases. This CDR3 is 18 amino acids long. Germline V gene lookup returns CDR1 SGDLS and CDR2 YYNGEE. The V segment lost 2 bases and the J segment 0 bases; nucleotides outside the gene matches: 9.

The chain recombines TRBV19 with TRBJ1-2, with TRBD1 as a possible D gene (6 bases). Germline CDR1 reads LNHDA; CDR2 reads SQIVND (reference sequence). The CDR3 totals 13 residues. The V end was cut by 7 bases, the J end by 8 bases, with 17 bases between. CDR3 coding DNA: TGTGCCAGTACTACAGGGATGTTATTAGGCTACACCTTC. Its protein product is CASTTGMLLGYTF.

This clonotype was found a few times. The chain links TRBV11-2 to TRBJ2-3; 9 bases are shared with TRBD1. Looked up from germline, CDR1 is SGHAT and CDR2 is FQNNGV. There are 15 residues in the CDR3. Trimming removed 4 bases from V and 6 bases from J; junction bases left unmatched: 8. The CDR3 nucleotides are TGTGCCAGCAGCTCATCCGGGACAGGGAGCGATACGCAGTATTTT. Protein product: CASSSSGTGSDTQYF.

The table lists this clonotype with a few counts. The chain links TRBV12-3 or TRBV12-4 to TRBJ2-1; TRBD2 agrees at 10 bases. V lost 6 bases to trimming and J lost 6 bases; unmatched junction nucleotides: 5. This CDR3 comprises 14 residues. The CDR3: CASRLAGPANEQFF. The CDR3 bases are TGTGCCAGCAGACTAGCGGGGCCCGCCAATGAGCAGTTCTTC.

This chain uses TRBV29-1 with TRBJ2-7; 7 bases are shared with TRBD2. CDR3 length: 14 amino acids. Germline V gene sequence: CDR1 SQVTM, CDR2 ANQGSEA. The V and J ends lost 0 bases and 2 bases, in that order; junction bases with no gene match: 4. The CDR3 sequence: CSVEDRGDPYEQYF. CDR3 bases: TGCAGCGTTGAAGATCGGGGGGATCCCTACGAGCAGTACTTC.

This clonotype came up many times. The CDR3 coding sequence is TGCAGTGCTAGAAGGCCAGGGGGCGGACGGGAAAAACTGTTTTTT. Translated: CSARRPGGGREKLFF. The chain has TRBV20-1 and TRBJ1-4; 8 nucleotides line up with TRBD1. Trimming took 2 bases from V and 8 from J; bases not matched to a gene: 10. Germline-derived CDR1 and CDR2 are DFQATT and SNEGSKA (reference sequence). The CDR3 runs to 15 residues.

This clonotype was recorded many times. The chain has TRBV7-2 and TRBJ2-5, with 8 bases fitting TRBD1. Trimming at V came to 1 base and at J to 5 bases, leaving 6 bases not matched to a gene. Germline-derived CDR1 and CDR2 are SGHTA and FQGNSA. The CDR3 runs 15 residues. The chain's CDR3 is CASSLVPGGWETQYF. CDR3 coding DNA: TGTGCCAGCAGCTTAGTTCCAGGGGGCTGGGAGACCCAGTACTTC.

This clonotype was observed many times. DNA of the CDR3: TGTGCCAGCACCAACCGGGTGGAGTTCTACGAGCAGTACTTC. Amino acid sequence: CASTNRVEFYEQYF. The chain uses TRBV7-2 and TRBJ2-7, with unresolved D. CDR1 SGHTA and CDR2 FQGNSA come from the germline V gene. V was shortened by 7 bases and J by 3 bases, with 16 bases between the two germline ends. The CDR3 is 14 amino acids.

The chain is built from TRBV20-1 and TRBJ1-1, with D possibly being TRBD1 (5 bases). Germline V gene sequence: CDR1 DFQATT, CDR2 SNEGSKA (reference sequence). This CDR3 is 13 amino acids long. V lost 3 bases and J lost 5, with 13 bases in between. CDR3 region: CSARVPGRTEAFF. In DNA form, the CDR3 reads TGCAGTGCTAGGGTCCCAGGGCGAACTGAAGCTTTCTTT.

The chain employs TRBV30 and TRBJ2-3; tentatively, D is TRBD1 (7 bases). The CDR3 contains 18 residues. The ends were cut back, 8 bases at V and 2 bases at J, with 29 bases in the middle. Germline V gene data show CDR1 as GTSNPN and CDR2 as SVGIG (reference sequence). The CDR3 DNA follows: TGTGCCCGAGACAGGGCACTTAGCGGTCCCCCGAACACAGATACGCAGTATTTT. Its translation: CARDRALSGPPNTDTQYF.

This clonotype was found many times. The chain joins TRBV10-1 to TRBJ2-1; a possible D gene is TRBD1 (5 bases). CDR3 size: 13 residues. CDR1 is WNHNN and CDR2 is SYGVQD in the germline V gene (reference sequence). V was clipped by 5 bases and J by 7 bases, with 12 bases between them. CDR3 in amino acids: CASSSQGRNEQFF. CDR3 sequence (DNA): TGCGCCAGCAGTTCCCAGGGTCGGAATGAGCAGTTCTTC.

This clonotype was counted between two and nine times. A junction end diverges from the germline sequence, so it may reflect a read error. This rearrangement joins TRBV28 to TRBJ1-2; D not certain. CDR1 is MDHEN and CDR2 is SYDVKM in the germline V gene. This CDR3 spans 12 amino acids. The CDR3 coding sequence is TGTGCCAGCAAAACCCCTCCGAATGATAACGCCTTC. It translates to CASKTPPNDNAF.

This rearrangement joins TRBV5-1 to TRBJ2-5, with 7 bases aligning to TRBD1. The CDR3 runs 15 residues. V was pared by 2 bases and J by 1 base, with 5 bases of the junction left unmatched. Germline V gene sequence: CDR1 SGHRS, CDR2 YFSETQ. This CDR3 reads CASSFNRGSQETQYF. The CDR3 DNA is TGCGCCAGCAGCTTTAACAGGGGTAGCCAAGAGACCCAGTACTTC. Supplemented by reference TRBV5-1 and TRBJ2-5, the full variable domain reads KAGVTQTPRYLIKTRGQQVTLSCSPISGHRSVSWYQQTPGQGLQFLFEYFSETQRNKGNFPGRFSGRQFSNSRSEMNVSTLELGDSALYLCASSFNRGSQETQYFGPGTRLLVL.

This CDR3 is CSARDYQGRTGELFF. The CDR3 bases are TGCAGTGCTAGAGATTACCAGGGCAGGACCGGGGAGCTGTTTTTT. The J gene is TRBJ2-2, the V gene TRBV20-1, with D possibly TRBD1 on 5 matching bases. The CDR3 spans 15 residues. Trimming pared 0 bases from V and 5 bases from J, leaving 13 bases between. CDR1 is DFQATT, CDR2 SNEGSKA, per germline (reference sequence).

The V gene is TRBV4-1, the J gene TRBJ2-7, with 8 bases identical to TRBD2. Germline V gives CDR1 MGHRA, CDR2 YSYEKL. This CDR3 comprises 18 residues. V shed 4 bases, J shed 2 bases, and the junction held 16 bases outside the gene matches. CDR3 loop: CASSLNPKSGSVTYEQYF. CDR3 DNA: TGCGCCAGCAGCCTCAATCCGAAAAGCGGGAGTGTAACCTACGAGCAGTACTTC.

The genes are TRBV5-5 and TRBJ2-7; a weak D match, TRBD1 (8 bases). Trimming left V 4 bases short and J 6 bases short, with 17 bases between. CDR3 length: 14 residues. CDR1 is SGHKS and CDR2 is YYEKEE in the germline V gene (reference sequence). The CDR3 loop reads CASSPGGGGAEQYF. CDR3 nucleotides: TGTGCCAGCAGCCCAGGGGGCGGGGGAGCCGAGCAGTACTTC.

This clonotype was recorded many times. The CDR3 DNA is TGTGCCAGCAGTTACACAGTGAACTATGGCTACACCTTC. The encoded protein is CASSYTVNYGYTF. V and J are TRBV6-2 or TRBV6-3 and TRBJ1-2; D is ambiguous. CDR3 length equals 13 residues. Between the trimmed V and J ends, which lost 2 bases and 2 bases, there was a span of 6 bases. Germline V CDR1 and CDR2: MNHEY, SVGEGT.

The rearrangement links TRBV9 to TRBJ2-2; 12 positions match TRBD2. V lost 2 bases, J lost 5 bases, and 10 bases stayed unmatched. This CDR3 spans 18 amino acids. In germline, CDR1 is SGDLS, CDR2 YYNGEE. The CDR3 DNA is TGTGCCAGCAGCGTTGGGGGACTAGCGGGCGGTTCTACCGGGGAGCTGTTTTTT. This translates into CASSVGGLAGGSTGELFF.

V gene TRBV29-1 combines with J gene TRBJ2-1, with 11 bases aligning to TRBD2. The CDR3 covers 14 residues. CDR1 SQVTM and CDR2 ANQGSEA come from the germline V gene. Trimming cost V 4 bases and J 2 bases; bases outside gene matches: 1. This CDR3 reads CSVVSGRAYNEQFF. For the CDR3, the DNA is TGCAGCGTTGTTAGCGGGAGGGCCTACAATGAGCAGTTCTTC.

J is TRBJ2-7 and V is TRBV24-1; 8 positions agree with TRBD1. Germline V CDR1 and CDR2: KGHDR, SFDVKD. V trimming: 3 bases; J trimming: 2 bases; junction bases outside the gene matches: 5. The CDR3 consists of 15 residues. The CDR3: CATSDTGTGAYEQYF. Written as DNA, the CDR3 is TGTGCCACCAGTGATACCGGGACAGGAGCCTACGAGCAGTACTTC.

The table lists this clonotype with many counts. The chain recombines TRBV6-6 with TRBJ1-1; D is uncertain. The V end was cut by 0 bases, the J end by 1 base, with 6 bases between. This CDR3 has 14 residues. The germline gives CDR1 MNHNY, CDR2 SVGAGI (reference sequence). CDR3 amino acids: CASSYSPGNTEAFF. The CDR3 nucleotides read TGTGCCAGCAGTTACTCGCCAGGGAACACTGAAGCTTTCTTT.

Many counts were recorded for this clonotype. The CDR3 reads CASTQGLGHREQYF. For the CDR3, the DNA is TGTGCCAGCACCCAGGGATTGGGGCATCGCGAGCAGTACTTC. This sequence joins TRBV12-3 or TRBV12-4 and TRBJ2-7; D may be TRBD1 (5 bases). The ends were cut back, 7 bases at V and 6 bases at J, with 19 bases in the middle. This CDR3 is built from 14 residues.

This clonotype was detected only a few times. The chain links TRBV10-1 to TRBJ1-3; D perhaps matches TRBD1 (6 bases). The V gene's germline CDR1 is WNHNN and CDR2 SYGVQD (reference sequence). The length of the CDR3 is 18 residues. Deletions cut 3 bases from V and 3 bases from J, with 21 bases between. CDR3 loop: CASSDQPPGHGGGNTIYF. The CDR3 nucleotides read TGCGCCAGCAGTGACCAGCCGCCGGGACACGGGGGTGGAAACACCATATATTTT.

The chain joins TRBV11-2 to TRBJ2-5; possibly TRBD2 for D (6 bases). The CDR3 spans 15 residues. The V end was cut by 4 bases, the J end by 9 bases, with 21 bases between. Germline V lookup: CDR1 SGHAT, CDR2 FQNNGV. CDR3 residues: CASSSSRAWGEAQYF. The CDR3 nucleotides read TGTGCCAGCAGCTCTAGCCGGGCCTGGGGGGAGGCCCAGTACTTC.

The CDR3 bases are TGTGCCAGTGGGGACTCAGTAGTCTTCATGAACACTGAAGCTTTCTTT. Protein sequence: CASGDSVVFMNTEAFF. The V call is TRBV19, the J call TRBJ1-1; D possibly corresponds to TRBD1 (5 bases). This CDR3 comprises 16 residues. V was cut by 8 bases and J by 0 bases, with 19 bases left in between. The germline CDR1 and CDR2 sequences are LNHDA and SQIVND (reference sequence).